The 9 T cell receptor beta chains below come from one sample, sequenced in a study of shared clonotypes between healthy human individuals. Naivety among CD8 cells was defined by CD45RO negativity and positive CCR7 selection, thereby excluding terminally differentiated effector memory CD45RA+ cells. Profiled with immunoSEQ multiplex PCR; TCRdb holds only in-frame clones, not every one. The table records about 680,000 clones, 92% of them present only once. The sequenced sample consisted of naive CD8+ T cells sorted from blood. The receptor set was obtained from a man aged 25-40 years in good health.

The chain uses TRBV4-3 and TRBJ2-3, with 11 bases identical to TRBD2. Germline V CDR1 and CDR2: LGHNA, YSLEER. V lost 4 bases and J lost 4; bases outside the gene matches: 7. The CDR3 has 16 residues. CDR3 amino acids: CASSPLLAGGSDTQYF. DNA of the CDR3: TGCGCCAGCAGCCCGCTTCTAGCGGGAGGATCAGATACGCAGTATTTT.

The rearrangement links TRBV6-5 to TRBJ2-1; D call uncertain. Germline V gene lookup returns CDR1 MNHEY and CDR2 SVGAGI. The CDR3 loop spans 15 amino acids. Trimming cost V 5 bases and J 2 bases, with 13 bases left between them. The CDR3 sequence is CASSPSTFPYNEQFF. CDR3 coding DNA: TGTGCCAGCAGTCCAAGTACGTTCCCCTACAATGAGCAGTTCTTC.

This clone was found once. The chain employs TRBV6-1 and TRBJ2-3, with TRBD2 matching 7 bases. The CDR3 loop spans 15 amino acids. Germline trimming cut 5 bases from V and 0 bases from J; bases unmatched to any gene: 5. Germline V lookup: CDR1 MNHNS, CDR2 SASEGT. The CDR3 DNA is TGTGCCAGCAGTCTACCTAGCGGAAGCACAGATACGCAGTATTTT. Translating gives CASSLPSGSTDTQYF.

The count of this clone is one. CDR3 sequence (DNA): TGTGCCAGTAGTCCCCGCCTTTCCGCCCTGGGCGCGGGTGAGCAGTTCTTC. It yields the protein CASSPRLSALGAGEQFF. This chain connects TRBV19 to TRBJ2-1; maybe TRBD2 (5 bases). With 5 bases removed from V and 9 bases from J, the gap between germline ends came to 26 bases. This CDR3 is 17 amino acids long. CDR1 LNHDA and CDR2 SQIVND come from the germline V gene (reference sequence). Full variable domain (remainder filled in from reference TRBV19 and TRBJ2-1): DGGITQSPKYLFRKEGQNVTLSCEQNLNHDAMYWYRQDPGQGLRLIYYSQIVNDFQKGDIAEGYSVSREKKESFPLTVTSAQKNPTAFYLCASSPRLSALGAGEQFFGPGTRLTVL.

The chain combines TRBV9 with TRBJ2-7, with 9 positions matching TRBD1. V dropped 4 bases and J dropped 4; count of bases not matched to a gene: 6. The CDR3 loop spans 14 amino acids. The germline gives CDR1 SGDLS, CDR2 YYNGEE. The CDR3 nucleotides read TGTGCCAGCAGCTCCGGGACAGGGCGATACGAGCAGTACTTC. Translation gives CASSSGTGRYEQYF. Combining the CDR3 with reference TRBV9 and TRBJ2-7 gives the whole variable domain DSGVTQTPKHLITATGQRVTLRCSPRSGDLSVYWYQQSLDQGLQFLIQYYNGEERAKGNILERFSAQQFPDLHSELNLSSLELGDSALYFCASSSGTGRYEQYFGPGTRLTVT.

In this sample, this clone turned up once. The V and J genes are TRBV10-3 and TRBJ2-7; no clear D. The germline CDR1 and CDR2 sequences are ENHRY and SYGVKD. The CDR3 has 13 residues. V was clipped by 6 bases and J by 0 bases, with 9 bases between them. DNA of the CDR3: TGTGCCATCAGAGAAGACGGCTCCTACGAGCAGTACTTC. Translating gives CAIREDGSYEQYF.

The genes are TRBV7-6 and TRBJ2-1, with 11 bases fitting TRBD2. V shed 5 bases and J 0 bases; nucleotides not matched to a gene: 9. Germline CDR1 SGHVS, CDR2 FNYEAQ. The CDR3 is 18 residues long. CDR3 DNA sequence: TGTGCCAGCAGCCGATGGACTAGCGGGCCCTCCTCCTACAATGAGCAGTTCTTC. Its protein is CASSRWTSGPSSYNEQFF.

This sequence joins TRBV9 and TRBJ2-1, with TRBD2 matching over 8 bases. This CDR3 has 15 residues. Germline V gene lookup returns CDR1 SGDLS and CDR2 YYNGEE. The V and J ends lost 0 bases and 7 bases, in that order; junction bases with no gene match: 6. In DNA, the CDR3 is TGTGCCAGCAGCGTAGACGGGAGGGCCCAAAATGAGCAGTTCTTC. Amino acid sequence: CASSVDGRAQNEQFF.

In this sample, this clone turned up once. This chain joins TRBV7-9 and TRBJ2-5; tentatively, D is TRBD1 (5 bases). The CDR3 covers 13 residues. The germline gives CDR1 SEHNR, CDR2 FQNEAQ (reference sequence). The germline V and J ends were trimmed by 5 bases and 3 bases, with 10 bases remaining between them. CDR3 in DNA: TGTGCCAGCAGCAGATGGGGCGAAGAGACCCAGTACTTC. This translates into CASSRWGEETQYF.